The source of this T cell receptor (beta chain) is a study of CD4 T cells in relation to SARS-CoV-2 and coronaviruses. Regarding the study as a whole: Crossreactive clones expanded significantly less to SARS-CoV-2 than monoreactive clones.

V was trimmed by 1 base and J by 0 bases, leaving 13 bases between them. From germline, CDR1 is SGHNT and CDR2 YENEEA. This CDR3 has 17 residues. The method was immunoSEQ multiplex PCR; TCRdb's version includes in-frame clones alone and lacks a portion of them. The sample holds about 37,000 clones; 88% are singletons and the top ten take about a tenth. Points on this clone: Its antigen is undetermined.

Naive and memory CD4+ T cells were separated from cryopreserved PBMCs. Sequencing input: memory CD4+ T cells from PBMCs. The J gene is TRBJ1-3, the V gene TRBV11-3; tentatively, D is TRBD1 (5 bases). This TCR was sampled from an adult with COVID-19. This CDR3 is CASSLAQGALSGNTIYF. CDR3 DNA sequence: TGTGCCAGCAGCTTAGCCCAAGGGGCCCTCTCTGGAAACACCATATATTTT.